This record concerns one TCR beta chain sequence. In the original workflow: Estimation of nucleated cell counts relied on the amplification of reference gene primers. Produced via immunoSEQ multiplex PCR; TCRdb's table is partial and in-frame only. The V and J calls and clone size were taken over from that table, and D and trimming were inferred from the DNA. The sample has 150,000 to 200,000 clones; roughly 73% are singletons. The CDR3 length is 12 residues. J gave up 8 bases and V 4 bases, and 3 bases lay outside the gene matches. Germline assignment: CDR1 SNHLY and CDR2 FYNNEI. This sample stems from a study of blood T cell repertoires in COVID-19. Study overall: Sources were T cells, B-cell-depleted T cells, or PBMCs; the material itself was cDNA or gDNA.

The J gene is TRBJ1-2, the V gene TRBV2; 8 positions match TRBD1. What was sequenced was peripheral blood. This TCR derives from a woman of 80 years or more with active or convalescent COVID-19. The CDR3 coding sequence is TGTGCCAGCAGTGGGACAGGGAAAGGCTACACCTTC. Its protein is CASSGTGKGYTF.